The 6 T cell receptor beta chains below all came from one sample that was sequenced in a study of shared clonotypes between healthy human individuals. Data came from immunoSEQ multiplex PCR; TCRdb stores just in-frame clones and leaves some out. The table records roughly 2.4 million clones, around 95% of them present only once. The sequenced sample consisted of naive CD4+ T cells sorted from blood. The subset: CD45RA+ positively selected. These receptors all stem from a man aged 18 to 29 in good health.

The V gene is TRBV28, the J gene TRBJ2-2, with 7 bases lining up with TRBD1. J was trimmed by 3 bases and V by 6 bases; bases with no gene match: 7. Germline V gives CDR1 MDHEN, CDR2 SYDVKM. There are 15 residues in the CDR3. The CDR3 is CASRLTGVDTGELFF. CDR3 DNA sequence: TGTGCCAGCAGACTTACAGGGGTCGACACCGGGGAGCTGTTTTTT.

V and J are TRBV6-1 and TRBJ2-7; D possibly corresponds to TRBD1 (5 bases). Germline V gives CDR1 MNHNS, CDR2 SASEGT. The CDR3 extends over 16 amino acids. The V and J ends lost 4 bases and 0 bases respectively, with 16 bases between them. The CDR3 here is CASSGDSPWSSYEQYF. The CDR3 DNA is TGTGCCAGCAGTGGAGACAGTCCTTGGAGCTCCTACGAGCAGTACTTC.

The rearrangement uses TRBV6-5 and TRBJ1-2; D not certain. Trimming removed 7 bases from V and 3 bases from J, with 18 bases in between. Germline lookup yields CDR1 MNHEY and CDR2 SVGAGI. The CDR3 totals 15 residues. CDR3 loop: CASTRGLKQDYGYTF. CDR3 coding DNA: TGTGCCAGCACACGCGGCCTAAAACAAGACTATGGCTACACCTTC.

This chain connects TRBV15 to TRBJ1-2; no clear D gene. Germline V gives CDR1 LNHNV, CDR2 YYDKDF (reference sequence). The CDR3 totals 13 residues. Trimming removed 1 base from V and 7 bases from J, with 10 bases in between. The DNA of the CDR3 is TGTGCCACCAGCAGAGGCCCAGCGCCTGGCTACACCTTC. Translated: CATSRGPAPGYTF.

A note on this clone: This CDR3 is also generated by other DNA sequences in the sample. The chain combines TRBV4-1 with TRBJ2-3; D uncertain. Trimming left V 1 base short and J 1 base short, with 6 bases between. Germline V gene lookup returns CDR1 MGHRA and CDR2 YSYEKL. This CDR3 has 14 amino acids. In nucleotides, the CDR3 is TGCGCCAGCAGCCAAGTAGGAGGCACAGATACGCAGTATTTT. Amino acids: CASSQVGGTDTQYF.

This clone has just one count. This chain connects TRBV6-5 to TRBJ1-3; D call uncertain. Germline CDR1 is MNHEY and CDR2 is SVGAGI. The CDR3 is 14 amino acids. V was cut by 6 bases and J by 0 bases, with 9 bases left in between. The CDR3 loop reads CASRPLYSGNTIYF. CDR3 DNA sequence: TGTGCCAGCAGGCCACTATACTCTGGAAACACCATATATTTT.